This T cell receptor (beta chain) was documented in a study of T cell changes during pregnancy in multiple sclerosis. The table came from immunoSEQ multiplex PCR; TCRdb's copy has only in-frame clones and leaves some out. The sample gives more than 35,000 clones, roughly nine tenths of which show up once; 0.7% to 1% is in the top ten. The ends lost 6 bases at V and 4 bases at J; junction bases unmatched: 9. Germline lookup yields CDR1 SQVTM and CDR2 ANQGSEA. This CDR3 spans 13 amino acids. The input for sequencing was CD4+ T cells from peripheral blood mononuclear cells, taken in the third trimester of pregnancy. The TCR comes from a female donor with multiple sclerosis, enrolled in a pregnancy study. J is TRBJ2-7 and V is TRBV29-1; TRBD1 agrees at 7 bases. The CDR3 DNA follows: TGCAGCGTGGGTAAGACAGGGCTGTACGAGCAGTACTTC. It is translated as CSVGKTGLYEQYF.